The 11 T cell receptor beta chains below all came from one sample that was sequenced in a study of regulatory T cells in long-lasting Graves disease. Arm-PCR of CDR3 regions and iRepertoire HTBI primers were the basis on which TCR beta libraries were built. Via MiXCR, TCRdb re-called the multiplex PCR reads, giving one row per CDR3 protein. Among 250,000 to 300,000 distinct CDR3 sequences listed, 18% were seen once. The time point: newly diagnosed GD, antithyroid drugs for less than 3 months. RNA isolated from PBMCs was used to make the TCR library. This sample also belongs to another study, concerning T cells in Graves' hyperthyroidism and ophthalmopathy.

This specimen consisted of peripheral blood mononuclear cells (PBMCs), obtained at new diagnosis, from a patient treated with antithyroid drugs. All receptors derive from a woman in her 30s with Graves disease.

This clonotype was seen ten or more times. The V call is TRBV2, the J call TRBJ1-2; 7 bases map to TRBD1. The CDR3 has 13 residues. Germline lookup yields CDR1 SNHLY and CDR2 FYNNEI. After removal of 1 base from V and 4 bases from J, the junction contained 0 bases not matched to a gene. The CDR3 DNA follows: TGTGCCAGCAGTGAAGACAGGGGCTATGGCTACACCTTC. Translated: CASSEDRGYGYTF.

This clonotype was detected ten times or more. At one end the junction does not follow the germline gene, possibly because of a read error. The CDR3 nucleotides read TGTGCCAGCAGCTTATCCAGCTATGGCTACACCTTC. It encodes CASSLSSYGYTF. The rearrangement joins TRBV5-1 to TRBJ1-2; no definite D call. Germline V gene data show CDR1 as SGHRS and CDR2 as YFSETQ. This CDR3 spans 12 amino acids.

This clonotype was counted many times. J is TRBJ2-3 and V is TRBV28; 9 bases agree with TRBD2. Germline V CDR1 and CDR2: MDHEN, SYDVKM. After removal of 3 bases from V and 7 bases from J, the junction contained 8 bases not matched to a gene. The CDR3 runs 15 residues. CDR3 region: CASSFLAGGPNTQYF. For the CDR3, the DNA is TGTGCCAGCAGTTTTCTGGCGGGGGGGCCTAATACGCAGTATTTT.

This clonotype has a count of ten or more. The chain recombines TRBV7-9 with TRBJ1-6; a weak D match, TRBD1 (6 bases). V lost 6 bases to trimming and J lost 0 bases, with 12 bases between them. The germline V gene has CDR1 SEHNR and CDR2 FQNEAQ (reference sequence). CDR3 length: 16 residues. CDR3 amino acids: CASRGGVSSYNSPLHF. CDR3 nucleotide sequence: TGTGCCAGCAGAGGGGGAGTCAGCTCCTATAATTCACCCCTCCACTTT. Full variable domain (rest looked up from reference TRBV7-9 and TRBJ1-6): DTGVSQNPRHKITKRGQNVTFRCDPISEHNRLYWYRQTLGQGPEFLTYFQNEAQLEKSRLLSDRFSAERPKGSFSTLEIQRTEQGDSAMYLCASRGGVSSYNSPLHFGNGTRLTVT.

The rearrangement links TRBV20-1 to TRBJ2-5, with 15 bases that match TRBD2. Germline trimming cut 0 bases from V and 5 bases from J; bases unmatched to any gene: 4. CDR3 length: 16 amino acids. Per the germline V gene, CDR1 is DFQATT and CDR2 is SNEGSKA (reference sequence). This CDR3 reads CSARDRTSGGAETQYF. In DNA form, the CDR3 reads TGCAGTGCTAGAGATCGGACTAGCGGGGGGGCCGAGACCCAGTACTTC.

This clonotype was detected ten times or more. The gene calls are TRBV27 and TRBJ2-6; D may be TRBD1 (5 bases). V dropped 8 bases and J dropped 4 bases, with 21 bases sitting between them. The V gene's germline CDR1 is MNHEY and CDR2 SMNVEV (reference sequence). The CDR3 extends over 17 amino acids. For the CDR3, the DNA is TGTGCCAGCGGGCCGGACACCTACTTCTCCGGGGCCAACGTCCTGACTTTC. Amino acids: CASGPDTYFSGANVLTF.

In this sample, this clonotype turned up many times. This chain links TRBV5-6 with TRBJ1-2; D not certain. V gave up 0 bases and J gave up 4 bases, with 10 bases separating them. CDR1 and CDR2 (germline): SGHDT, YYEEEE. The CDR3 is made up of 14 amino acids. The CDR3 reads CASSLGGGPYGYTF. CDR3 nucleotide sequence: TGTGCCAGCAGCTTGGGGGGTGGGCCCTATGGCTACACCTTC.

A word on this clonotype: A read error may explain this, as a much larger clone is one base away. The V and J genes are TRBV6-5 and TRBJ2-1; a weak D match, TRBD1 (5 bases). This CDR3 region has 17 residues. The germline CDR1 and CDR2 sequences are MNHEY and SVGAGI. Trimming pared 2 bases from V and 7 bases from J, leaving 21 bases between. The CDR3 DNA reads TGTGCCAGCAGTTACGCAACTTCAGGGATTATGGGGAATGAGCAGTTCTTC. Protein: CASSYATSGIMGNEQFF.

The chain uses TRBV7-8 and TRBJ1-2; no clear D gene. Germline loops: CDR1 SGHVS, CDR2 FQNEAQ. V gave up 1 base and J gave up 8 bases, with 8 bases separating them. The CDR3 is 12 amino acids. The CDR3 bases are TGTGCCAGCAGCTTAGGAAGCTGGGGCTACACCTTC. It is translated as CASSLGSWGYTF.

This clonotype came up many times. CDR3 DNA sequence: TGTGCCAGCAGCTTAGGCCAGCGGGGGTCGGTAGGTGAGCAGTTCTTC. The encoded protein is CASSLGQRGSVGEQFF. This chain links TRBV11-3 with TRBJ2-1, with 8 bases identical to TRBD2. This CDR3 is 16 amino acids long. Germline CDR1 reads SGHNT; CDR2 reads YENEEA. The V and J ends lost 1 base and 9 bases, in that order; junction bases with no gene match: 11.

The chain joins TRBV2 to TRBJ2-7, with 9 bases matching TRBD1. The germline V gene has CDR1 SNHLY and CDR2 FYNNEI. The CDR3 extends over 16 amino acids. V was pared by 6 bases and J by 1 base, with 10 bases of the junction left unmatched. The CDR3 reads CASSSTGTGRSYEQYF. The CDR3 DNA is TGTGCCAGCAGCAGTACCGGGACAGGGAGGTCCTACGAGCAGTACTTC.